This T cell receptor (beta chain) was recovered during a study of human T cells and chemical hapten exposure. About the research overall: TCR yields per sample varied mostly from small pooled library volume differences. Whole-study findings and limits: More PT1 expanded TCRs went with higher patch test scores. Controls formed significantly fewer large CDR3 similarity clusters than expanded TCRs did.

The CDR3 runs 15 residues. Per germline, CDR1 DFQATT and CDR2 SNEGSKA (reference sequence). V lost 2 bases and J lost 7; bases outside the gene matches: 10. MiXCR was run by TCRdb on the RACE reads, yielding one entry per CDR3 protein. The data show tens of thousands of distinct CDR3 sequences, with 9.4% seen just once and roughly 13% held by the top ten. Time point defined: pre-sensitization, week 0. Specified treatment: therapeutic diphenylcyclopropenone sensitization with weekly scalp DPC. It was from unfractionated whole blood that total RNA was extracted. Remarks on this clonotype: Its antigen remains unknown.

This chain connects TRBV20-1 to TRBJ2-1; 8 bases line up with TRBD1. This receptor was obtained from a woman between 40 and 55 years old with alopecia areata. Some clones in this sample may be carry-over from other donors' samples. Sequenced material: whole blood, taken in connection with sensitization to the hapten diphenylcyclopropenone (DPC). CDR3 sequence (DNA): TGCAGTGCTAGATCGCCAGGGGGCTATAATAATGAGCAGTTCTTC. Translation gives CSARSPGGYNNEQFF.